The clone carrying this TCR beta chain occurred once. The data stem from a study of blood T cell repertoires in COVID-19. Study overall: Acute and convalescent COVID-19 samples came from the United States, Italy and Spain. PBMCs, B-cell-depleted T cells, or T cells were the source of the cDNA or gDNA that made up the material.

CDR1 and CDR2 (germline): SGDLS, YYNGEE. V dropped 0 bases and J dropped 7 bases, with 10 bases sitting between them. The CDR3 loop spans 13 amino acids. Per the original methods: Estimation of nucleated cell counts was performed using reference gene primer amplification. Data came from immunoSEQ multiplex PCR; TCRdb stores just in-frame clones and leaves some out. D and trimming were read from the DNA, whereas the V and J calls and clone size are those reported in that table. Among about 190,000 clones listed, less than 80% were seen once. This sequence joins TRBV9 and TRBJ1-2; the D is unclear. The specimen sequenced was peripheral blood. This clonotype originated in a man aged 50 to 59 who had recovered from COVID-19. CDR3 bases: TGTGCCAGCAGCGTAGACGGGATTCCTGGCTACACCTTC. Its protein product is CASSVDGIPGYTF.